The clone carrying this T cell receptor (beta chain) is a singleton in its sample. Semi-nested PCR with Nested Universal Primer A followed constant-region reverse priming of full-length variable regions. MiXCR was run by TCRdb on the 5' RACE reads, yielding one entry per CDR3 protein. The sample holds about 64,000 distinct CDR3 sequences, 20% to 25% seen once. Trimming took off 4 bases at V and 4 bases at J, with 13 bases between the two ends. Germline CDR1 DFQATT, CDR2 SNEGSKA (reference sequence). The length of the CDR3 is 13 residues. The receptor comes from a female donor with breast cancer. Material: memory CD4+ T cells sorted from a lymph node. The subset here: memory CD4+ T cells, CD4+CD45RO+CD25-. The chain has TRBV20-1 and TRBJ1-1; no clear D. CDR3 DNA: TGCAGTGCTAACGTATATCCGAGCACTGAAGCTTTCTTT. Encoded protein: CSANVYPSTEAFF.